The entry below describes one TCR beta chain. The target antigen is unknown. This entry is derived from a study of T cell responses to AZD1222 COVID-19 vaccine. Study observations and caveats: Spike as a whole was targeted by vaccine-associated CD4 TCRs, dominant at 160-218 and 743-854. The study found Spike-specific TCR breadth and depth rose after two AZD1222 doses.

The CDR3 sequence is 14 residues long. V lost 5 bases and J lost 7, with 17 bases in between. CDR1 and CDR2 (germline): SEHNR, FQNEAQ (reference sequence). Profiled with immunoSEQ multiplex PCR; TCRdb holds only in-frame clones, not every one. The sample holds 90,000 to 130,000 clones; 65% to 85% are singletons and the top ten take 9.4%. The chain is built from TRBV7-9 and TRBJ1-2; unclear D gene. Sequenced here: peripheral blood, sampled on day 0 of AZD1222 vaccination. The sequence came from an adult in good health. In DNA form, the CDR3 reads TGTGCCAGCAGCCTAGAGCCGGGTTTACGTGGCTACACCTTC. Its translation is CASSLEPGLRGYTF.